Presented here are 10 T cell receptor beta chains from one specimen sequenced in a study of shared clonotypes between healthy human individuals. This table comes from immunoSEQ multiplex PCR, and its TCRdb copy is limited to in-frame clones, with some not included. The table lists about 450,000 clones, roughly 85% of them singletons. The material sequenced was PBMCs. Every receptor here comes from a woman between 40 and 50 years old in good health. Some clones in this sample may be carry-over from other donors' samples.

V and J are TRBV5-1 and TRBJ2-1; TRBD2 aligns across 12 bases. J gave up 2 bases and V 3 bases, and 9 bases lay outside the gene matches. This CDR3 region has 18 residues. CDR1 is SGHRS and CDR2 is YFSETQ in the germline V gene. CDR3 protein: CASSSLLAGGSTYNEQFF. CDR3 bases: TGCGCCAGCAGCTCCTTACTAGCGGGAGGATCTACCTACAATGAGCAGTTCTTC.

V gene TRBV7-2 combines with J gene TRBJ2-1, with D perhaps TRBD2 (7 bases). Trimming removed 8 bases at V and 5 bases at J, with 16 bases between. CDR1 is SGHTA, CDR2 FQGNSA, per germline. This CDR3 is built from 14 residues. CDR3 nucleotide sequence: TGTGCCAGCCGCCTAGGGGGGGGTAACAATGAGCAGTTCTTC. It specifies CASRLGGGNNEQFF.

The CDR3 sequence is CASSPSYQETQYF. The CDR3 coding sequence is TGTGCCAGCAGCCCGTCGTACCAAGAGACCCAGTACTTC. The chain combines TRBV7-7 with TRBJ2-5; D remains unclear. V gave up 5 bases and J gave up 0 bases, with 7 bases separating them. Germline V gene data show CDR1 as SSHAT and CDR2 as FNYEAQ (reference sequence). The CDR3 covers 13 residues.

The chain couples TRBV5-1 to TRBJ2-2; D may be TRBD1 or TRBD2 (5 bases each). Per germline, CDR1 SGHRS and CDR2 YFSETQ. V lost 4 bases and J 2 bases, leaving 15 bases between the germline ends. The CDR3 has 16 residues. The CDR3 spells CASSPGTFPNTGELFF. The CDR3 DNA reads as TGCGCCAGCAGCCCCGGGACCTTCCCAAACACCGGGGAGCTGTTTTTT.

The chain recombines TRBV28 with TRBJ2-4, with D possibly TRBD2 on 5 matching bases. V was clipped by 3 bases and J by 7 bases, with 10 bases between them. Germline values: CDR1 MDHEN, CDR2 SYDVKM. CDR3 length equals 13 residues. CDR3 nucleotide sequence: TGTGCCAGCAGTTTGGAGGTGTCGAACATTCAGTACTTC. Its translation: CASSLEVSNIQYF.

Ten or more counts support this clone. The chain employs TRBV27 and TRBJ2-2; tentative D call: TRBD1 (6 bases). With 0 bases removed from V and 4 bases from J, the gap between germline ends came to 9 bases. CDR3 length: 15 residues. Germline values: CDR1 MNHEY, CDR2 SMNVEV (reference sequence). CDR3 DNA sequence: TGTGCCAGCAGTTTATCAGGACAGACCACCGGGGAGCTGTTTTTT. It yields the protein CASSLSGQTTGELFF.

The chain links TRBV14 to TRBJ2-7; D could derive from TRBD1 or TRBD2 (5 bases each). With 4 bases removed from V and 9 bases from J, the gap between germline ends came to 16 bases. Looked up from germline, CDR1 is SGHDN and CDR2 is FVKESK. The length of the CDR3 is 13 residues. The CDR3 sequence: CASSPGSRARQYF. CDR3 nucleotide sequence: TGTGCCAGCAGCCCGGGATCCAGGGCACGGCAGTACTTC.

V and J are TRBV19 and TRBJ1-5; 7 bases are a match to TRBD1. Germline assignment: CDR1 LNHDA and CDR2 SQIVND (reference sequence). This CDR3 is 15 amino acids long. The V segment lost 4 bases and the J segment 2 bases; nucleotides outside the gene matches: 5. The CDR3 bases are TGTGCCAGTAGTACCGGACAGGTTCGCAATCAGCCCCAGCATTTT. Amino acid sequence: CASSTGQVRNQPQHF. The whole variable domain, filled in from reference TRBV19 and TRBJ1-5, reads DGGITQSPKYLFRKEGQNVTLSCEQNLNHDAMYWYRQDPGQGLRLIYYSQIVNDFQKGDIAEGYSVSREKKESFPLTVTSAQKNPTAFYLCASSTGQVRNQPQHFGDGTRLSIL.

The chain carries TRBV9 and TRBJ2-3; the D is unclear. Germline CDR1 SGDLS, CDR2 YYNGEE. Trimming removed 3 bases from V and 6 bases from J, with 8 bases in between. This CDR3 is built from 12 residues. CDR3 amino acids: CASSGMLDTQYF. In DNA form, the CDR3 reads TGTGCCAGCAGCGGCATGCTGGATACGCAGTATTTT.

The chain joins TRBV7-2 to TRBJ1-2; no firm D call. Per the germline V gene, CDR1 is SGHTA and CDR2 is FQGNSA. This CDR3 spans 13 amino acids. V lost 5 bases to trimming and J lost 5 bases, with 12 bases between them. In DNA form, the CDR3 reads TGTGCCAGCAGCGCCTGGACGGAGTATGGCTACACCTTC. Encoded protein: CASSAWTEYGYTF.